This T cell receptor beta chain stems from a study of T-cell memory formation after mild COVID-19. Turning to the study itself: TCR clusters mostly belonged to single donors.

This clonotype showed up just a few times. Trimming removed 1 base from V and 7 bases from J, with 23 bases in between. Germline assignment: CDR1 LGHNA and CDR2 YNFKEQ. There are 18 residues in the CDR3. TCRdb reprocessed the 5' RACE reads via MiXCR and lists one record per CDR3 protein. The sample holds around 450,000 distinct CDR3 sequences, around 19% seen once. Sequencing used PBMCs or a T cell subset sorted from them (not recorded which). The gene calls are TRBV4-2 and TRBJ2-1; weak D call: TRBD1 (5 bases). This sequence was found in an adult woman who had mild COVID-19 (a few samples of this study predate the infection). Cell type and time point are not known. The CDR3 DNA reads as TGTGCCAGCAGCCAAGGCTGGGTGGGCAGGGTCGTCAGGAATGAGCAGTTCTTC. Residues: CASSQGWVGRVVRNEQFF.